These 22 T cell receptor beta chains came from one sample sequenced in a study of T cell responses to AZD1222 COVID-19 vaccine. The method was immunoSEQ multiplex PCR; TCRdb's version includes in-frame clones alone and lacks a portion of them. The sample consists of 110,000 to 150,000 clones, 90% to 95% of them appearing once. The sample consisted of peripheral blood, taken on day 0 of AZD1222 vaccination. These receptors all stem from an adult in good health.

This clone appeared once. The rearrangement joins TRBV27 to TRBJ2-7; TRBD1 matches at 8 bases. This CDR3 is built from 11 residues. Germline CDR1 reads MNHEY; CDR2 reads SMNVEV (reference sequence). J gave up 12 bases and V 5 bases, and 6 bases lay outside the gene matches. The CDR3 protein is CASSLGQGWYF. The CDR3 DNA follows: TGTGCCAGCAGTCTAGGACAGGGATGGTACTTC.

This chain uses TRBV28 with TRBJ2-1; D could derive from TRBD1 or TRBD2 (5 bases each). The V gene lost 6 bases and the J gene lost 2 bases, with 8 bases spanning the gap. The CDR3 consists of 13 residues. CDR1 and CDR2 from the germline V gene are MDHEN and SYDVKM. The CDR3 sequence is CASSGTAYNEQFF. The DNA for the CDR3 is TGTGCCAGCAGCGGGACCGCCTACAATGAGCAGTTCTTC. The full variable domain, its missing parts supplied by reference TRBV28 and TRBJ2-1, is DVKVTQSSRYLVKRTGEKVFLECVQDMDHENMFWYRQDPGLGLRLIYFSYDVKMKEKGDIPEGYSVSREKKERFSLILESASTNQTSMYLCASSGTAYNEQFFGPGTRLTVL.

The rearrangement joins TRBV12-3 or TRBV12-4 to TRBJ2-2; D possibly corresponds to TRBD1 (6 bases). Trimming cost V 7 bases and J 3 bases, with 9 bases left between them. The CDR3 has 13 amino acids. CDR3 sequence (DNA): TGTGCCAGCAACCGACAGGACACCGGGGAGCTGTTTTTT. It encodes CASNRQDTGELFF.

The genes are TRBV5-1 and TRBJ2-5, with D maybe TRBD1 (6 bases). The CDR3 runs 15 residues. Germline CDR1 SGHRS, CDR2 YFSETQ. V was trimmed by 5 bases and J by 2 bases, leaving 16 bases between them. The CDR3 DNA sequence: TGCGCCAGCAGTTACCCCGTCGGGACACAAGAGACCCAGTACTTC. Translating gives CASSYPVGTQETQYF. Complete variable domain (other parts from reference TRBV5-1 and TRBJ2-5): KAGVTQTPRYLIKTRGQQVTLSCSPISGHRSVSWYQQTPGQGLQFLFEYFSETQRNKGNFPGRFSGRQFSNSRSEMNVSTLELGDSALYLCASSYPVGTQETQYFGPGTRLLVL.

This clone has just one count. V gene TRBV19 combines with J gene TRBJ1-4; the match to TRBD1 covers 7 bases. CDR3 length equals 16 residues. Germline V gene data show CDR1 as LNHDA and CDR2 as SQIVND (reference sequence). The junction had 12 bases not matched to a gene; V was cut back by 6 bases and J by 5 bases. CDR3 residues: CASSITGANGNEKLFF. The DNA of the CDR3 is TGTGCCAGTAGCATTACAGGGGCCAACGGCAATGAAAAACTGTTTTTT.

The rearrangement uses TRBV4-3 and TRBJ1-3; D not certain. The CDR3 covers 13 residues. Trimming cost V 0 bases and J 4 bases, with 4 bases left between them. Per the germline V gene, CDR1 is LGHNA and CDR2 is YSLEER. CDR3 in amino acids: CASSQDPGNTIYF. CDR3 DNA: TGCGCCAGCAGCCAAGATCCGGGAAACACCATATATTTT.

The chain couples TRBV6-6 to TRBJ1-3; 8 positions agree with TRBD1. This CDR3 has 14 residues. Germline trimming cut 6 bases from V and 2 bases from J; bases unmatched to any gene: 3. Germline V gives CDR1 MNHNY, CDR2 SVGAGI (reference sequence). The CDR3 loop reads CASRPQGAGNTIYF. The CDR3 coding sequence is TGTGCCAGCAGACCACAGGGGGCTGGAAACACCATATATTTT.

The DNA for the CDR3 is TGTGCCAGCACTAGCGGGGCCCAACCCTACAATGAGCAGTTCTTC. Translating gives CASTSGAQPYNEQFF. The chain links TRBV2 to TRBJ2-1, with 9 bases that match TRBD2. Germline V gene lookup returns CDR1 SNHLY and CDR2 FYNNEI. CDR3 size: 15 residues. Trimming cost V 7 bases and J 2 bases; bases outside gene matches: 6.

The chain is built from TRBV7-2 and TRBJ1-6; D is possibly TRBD1 (6 bases). Trimming shortened V by 7 bases and J by 6 bases, and 16 bases separated the two germline ends. The CDR3 extends over 15 amino acids. The germline CDR1 and CDR2 sequences are SGHTA and FQGNSA. The CDR3 region has the DNA TGTGCCAGCACCGGGGGGGGGCTCTCTAATTCACCCCTCCACTTT. Translated, it gives CASTGGGLSNSPLHF.

This chain links TRBV9 with TRBJ2-7, with D unresolved. The V end lost 0 bases, the J end lost 2 bases, and 9 bases lay between the germline ends. The CDR3 loop spans 14 amino acids. The germline gives CDR1 SGDLS, CDR2 YYNGEE. The CDR3 region has the DNA TGTGCCAGCAGCGTAGGCTTAGCAGCCTACGAGCAGTACTTC. Protein product: CASSVGLAAYEQYF.

The chain combines TRBV19 with TRBJ1-2, with D uncertain. The CDR3 covers 11 residues. Germline V gene lookup returns CDR1 LNHDA and CDR2 SQIVND (reference sequence). Trimming took 8 bases from V and 7 from J, leaving 11 bases between them. CDR3 in amino acids: CASEFRGGYTF. The CDR3 nucleotides read TGTGCCAGTGAGTTCCGGGGTGGCTACACCTTC.

This sequence joins TRBV6-5 and TRBJ2-1, with D unclear. Germline CDR1 reads MNHEY; CDR2 reads SVGAGI. Between the trimmed V and J ends, which lost 0 bases and 4 bases, there was a span of 10 bases. CDR3 size: 15 residues. The CDR3 here is CASSYSVAKYNEQFF. The CDR3 nucleotides are TGTGCCAGCAGTTACTCGGTTGCTAAGTACAATGAGCAGTTCTTC.

The chain employs TRBV5-1 and TRBJ1-1; D uncertain. The CDR3 runs to 13 residues. Deletions cut 4 bases from V and 5 bases from J, with 12 bases between. Germline CDR1 SGHRS, CDR2 YFSETQ. CDR3 residues: CASSVTQPTEAFF. In DNA form, the CDR3 reads TGCGCCAGCAGCGTTACTCAGCCGACTGAAGCTTTCTTT.

J is TRBJ1-1 and V is TRBV27; the D is unclear. Trimming removed 5 bases at V and 2 bases at J, with 12 bases between. Per the germline V gene, CDR1 is MNHEY and CDR2 is SMNVEV (reference sequence). This CDR3 has 14 residues. CDR3 coding DNA: TGTGCCAGCAGTGGCGGGGTGGCCAACACTGAAGCTTTCTTT. Its translation: CASSGGVANTEAFF.

This clone was found once. The V and J genes are TRBV4-3 and TRBJ2-1; TRBD2 matches at 12 bases. The germline gives CDR1 LGHNA, CDR2 YSLEER. CDR3 length equals 18 residues. The junction had 9 bases not matched to a gene; V was cut back by 3 bases and J by 3 bases. The CDR3 DNA reads TGCGCCAGCAGCCAGGAATACCGACTAGCGGGGGTCTACAATGAGCAGTTCTTC. Translation gives CASSQEYRLAGVYNEQFF.

This sequence joins TRBV4-2 and TRBJ2-1; perhaps TRBD2 as D (6 bases). With 0 bases removed from V and 7 bases from J, the gap between germline ends came to 7 bases. This CDR3 has 13 amino acids. The germline V gene has CDR1 LGHNA and CDR2 YNFKEQ. The CDR3 here is CASSQDGSNEQFF. CDR3 in DNA: TGTGCCAGCAGCCAAGACGGGAGTAATGAGCAGTTCTTC.

The chain joins TRBV5-5 to TRBJ1-5, with unresolved D. The CDR3 spans 13 residues. V was pared by 1 base and J by 4 bases, with 6 bases between. Per the germline V gene, CDR1 is SGHKS and CDR2 is YYEKEE (reference sequence). Here the CDR3 reads CASSLYTNQPQHF. For the CDR3, the DNA is TGTGCCAGCAGCTTGTACACTAATCAGCCCCAGCATTTT.

The chain has TRBV7-8 and TRBJ1-4; the D is unclear. There are 13 residues in the CDR3. V was trimmed by 3 bases and J by 8 bases, leaving 10 bases between them. CDR1 and CDR2 (germline): SGHVS, FQNEAQ. CDR3: CASSFPGSEKLFF. The CDR3 DNA reads TGTGCCAGCAGCTTCCCGGGCTCGGAAAAACTGTTTTTT.

This clone was observed a few times. CDR3 DNA sequence: TGTGCCAGCAGCCGGAGAGGCCCAGAGACCCAGTACTTC. Translated: CASSRRGPETQYF. The V and J genes are TRBV14 and TRBJ2-5; D is undetermined. Trimming cost V 4 bases and J 4 bases, with 10 bases left between them. CDR3 length: 13 residues. The germline gives CDR1 SGHDN, CDR2 FVKESK.

The rearrangement joins TRBV28 to TRBJ2-5; unclear D gene. Germline V gene sequence: CDR1 MDHEN, CDR2 SYDVKM. The CDR3 totals 13 residues. The V and J ends lost 6 bases and 6 bases respectively, with 14 bases between them. CDR3 in amino acids: CASRKIGRQTQYF. The CDR3 DNA follows: TGTGCCAGCAGGAAAATCGGACGGCAGACCCAGTACTTC.

This chain connects TRBV18 to TRBJ2-7, with 13 bases identical to TRBD2. This CDR3 contains 15 residues. V lost 1 base, J lost 3 bases, and 0 bases stayed unmatched. The germline gives CDR1 KGHSH, CDR2 LQKENI. The CDR3 is CASSPRTSGSYEQYF. CDR3 DNA: TGTGCCAGCTCACCACGGACTAGCGGGAGCTACGAGCAGTACTTC.

The chain has TRBV11-2 and TRBJ1-1; D uncertain. The V end was cut by 2 bases, the J end by 5 bases, with 18 bases between. CDR1 and CDR2 from the germline V gene are SGHAT and FQNNGV. The CDR3 covers 16 residues. CDR3: CASSLSGFWDPTEAFF. In DNA form, the CDR3 reads TGTGCCAGCAGCTTATCGGGGTTCTGGGATCCGACTGAAGCTTTCTTT.